These 15 T cell receptor beta chains originate from one sample sequenced in a study of T cell responses to AZD1222 COVID-19 vaccine (dated by TCRdb to the early 2020s). The time point label corresponds to: baseline before first vaccination. Library preparation employed the immunoSEQ multiplex PCR assay. The table was pulled from immuneACCESS by TCRdb, which kept in-frame rearrangements only. Such tables lose some clones; where checked, under half of the loss comes from unresolved V genes, and the rest has no known cause. The sample table shows 140,000 to 150,000 clones, and 91% are seen once. Approximately 1.5% of the sample goes to the ten largest clones. Sample: peripheral blood, taken on day 0 of AZD1222 vaccination. The receptors stem from an adult in good health.

This chain links TRBV9 with TRBJ2-7; 10 nucleotides agree with TRBD2. The J segment lost 5 bases and the V segment lost 3 bases, leaving 2 bases of the junction unmatched. Germline lookup yields CDR1 SGDLS and CDR2 YYNGEE. The CDR3 runs to 13 residues. The CDR3 loop reads CASSASGSNEQYF. The CDR3 DNA sequence: TGTGCCAGCAGCGCTAGCGGGAGCAACGAGCAGTACTTC.

This rearrangement joins TRBV5-1 to TRBJ1-2, with a possible D match to TRBD1 (5 bases). CDR3 size: 15 residues. CDR1 and CDR2 from the germline V gene are SGHRS and YFSETQ. V lost 0 bases to trimming and J lost 1 base, with 10 bases between them. The CDR3 sequence is CASSLVQGDNYGYTF. The DNA for the CDR3 is TGCGCCAGCAGCTTGGTCCAGGGTGATAACTATGGCTACACCTTC.

The CDR3, as DNA: TGTGCCTGGAGGACACCGTCTTCATCACCCCTCCACTTT. It codes for CAWRTPSSSPLHF. The chain employs TRBV30 and TRBJ1-6; D uncertain. Trimming shortened V by 3 bases and J by 10 bases, and 13 bases separated the two germline ends. CDR1 and CDR2 (germline): GTSNPN, SVGIG (reference sequence). The CDR3 is 13 amino acids.

The V and J genes are TRBV3-1 (or the pseudogene TRBV3-2) and TRBJ1-5, with a weak D call TRBD1 (6 bases). V was shortened by 1 base and J by 4 bases, with 14 bases between the two germline ends. The CDR3 length is 16 residues. Per germline, CDR1 LGHDT and CDR2 YNNKEL (reference sequence). The CDR3 region has the DNA TGTGCCAGCAGCCAAGTCTACAGGGAAGGTAATCAGCCCCAGCATTTT. Amino acids: CASSQVYREGNQPQHF.

The rearrangement links TRBV7-8 to TRBJ2-7; D may be TRBD1 (6 bases). Trimming pared 5 bases from V and 0 bases from J, leaving 20 bases between. The germline V gene encodes CDR1 SGHVS and CDR2 FQNEAQ. The CDR3 sequence is 17 residues long. This chain's CDR3 is CASSPAFDRNFSYEQYF. The CDR3 region has the DNA TGTGCCAGCAGCCCCGCCTTCGACAGGAACTTCTCCTACGAGCAGTACTTC.

The CDR3 region has the DNA TGTGCCAGCCTCGAACGCTACGAGGCCTATGGCTACACCTTC. Encoded protein: CASLERYEAYGYTF. This rearrangement joins TRBV11-2 to TRBJ1-2; unclear D gene. This CDR3 comprises 14 residues. V lost 8 bases to trimming and J lost 4 bases, with 17 bases between them. Per the germline V gene, CDR1 is SGHAT and CDR2 is FQNNGV.

The gene calls are TRBV12-3 or TRBV12-4 and TRBJ1-2, with D uncertain. V lost 0 bases, J lost 6 bases, and 8 bases lay in between. This CDR3 has 13 residues. Here the CDR3 reads CASSLALRDGYTF. In DNA, the CDR3 is TGTGCCAGCAGTTTAGCGCTGAGGGATGGCTACACCTTC.

The chain recombines TRBV25-1 with TRBJ1-3; D may be TRBD1 (6 bases). V shed 11 bases and J shed 9 bases, with 20 bases lying between them. The germline CDR1 and CDR2 sequences are MGHDK and SYGVNS. The CDR3 runs 13 residues. The CDR3 protein is CAATGGTFGTIYF. The CDR3 nucleotides read TGTGCCGCGACGGGGGGCACATTCGGCACCATATATTTT.

V is TRBV5-1 and J is TRBJ1-1; D is uncertain. Trimming cost V 4 bases and J 1 base, with 8 bases left between them. This CDR3 region has 13 residues. Germline values: CDR1 SGHRS, CDR2 YFSETQ. CDR3 region: CASSPTQNTEAFF. The CDR3 DNA follows: TGCGCCAGCAGCCCGACACAGAACACTGAAGCTTTCTTT. Full variable domain (remainder filled in from reference TRBV5-1 and TRBJ1-1): KAGVTQTPRYLIKTRGQQVTLSCSPISGHRSVSWYQQTPGQGLQFLFEYFSETQRNKGNFPGRFSGRQFSNSRSEMNVSTLELGDSALYLCASSPTQNTEAFFGQGTRLTVV.

This chain joins TRBV2 and TRBJ2-7, with 9 bases fitting TRBD1. The CDR3 loop spans 16 amino acids. Germline values: CDR1 SNHLY, CDR2 FYNNEI. Germline trimming cut 5 bases from V and 3 bases from J; bases unmatched to any gene: 11. CDR3 in amino acids: CASSPPPGTGIYEQYF. The CDR3 nucleotides read TGTGCCAGCAGTCCACCCCCAGGGACAGGGATCTACGAGCAGTACTTC.

This chain connects TRBV6-2 or TRBV6-3 to TRBJ2-7; TRBD1 matches at 7 bases. Germline V gives CDR1 MNHEY, CDR2 SVGEGT. V lost 6 bases and J lost 4; bases outside the gene matches: 9. This CDR3 region has 14 residues. This CDR3 reads CASSSGGALYEQYF. CDR3 nucleotide sequence: TGTGCCAGCAGCTCAGGGGGAGCCCTTTACGAGCAGTACTTC.

This rearrangement joins TRBV5-1 to TRBJ2-7; 11 nucleotides line up with TRBD1. Trimming took 4 bases from V and 3 from J; bases not matched to a gene: 12. The germline gives CDR1 SGHRS, CDR2 YFSETQ. This CDR3 contains 17 residues. In nucleotides, the CDR3 is TGCGCCAGCAGCGTTACTTTTGGGACAGGGGGTTTCTACGAGCAGTACTTC. It codes for CASSVTFGTGGFYEQYF.

The chain joins TRBV5-4 to TRBJ1-2, with D uncertain. This CDR3 has 14 amino acids. V was cut by 0 bases and J by 0 bases, with 6 bases left in between. Germline V gives CDR1 SGHNT, CDR2 YYREEE (reference sequence). The CDR3 sequence is CASSLASPNYGYTF. The CDR3 nucleotides are TGTGCCAGCAGCTTGGCGTCACCTAACTATGGCTACACCTTC.

The rearrangement links TRBV6-5 to TRBJ2-7; 8 nucleotides line up with TRBD1. Trimming cost V 1 base and J 3 bases; bases outside gene matches: 5. CDR1 MNHEY and CDR2 SVGAGI come from the germline V gene. This CDR3 spans 15 amino acids. The CDR3 loop reads CASSYLGQVHYEQYF. CDR3 nucleotides: TGTGCCAGCAGTTACTTGGGACAGGTTCACTACGAGCAGTACTTC.

The rearrangement uses TRBV6-6 and TRBJ1-5; 7 nucleotides agree with TRBD1. With V trimmed by 2 bases and J by 2 bases, 3 bases remained unmatched. The CDR3 length is 15 residues. Germline values: CDR1 MNHNY, CDR2 SVGAGI (reference sequence). CDR3 residues: CASSYDRDGNQPQHF. For the CDR3, the DNA is TGTGCCAGCAGTTACGACAGGGATGGCAATCAGCCCCAGCATTTT.